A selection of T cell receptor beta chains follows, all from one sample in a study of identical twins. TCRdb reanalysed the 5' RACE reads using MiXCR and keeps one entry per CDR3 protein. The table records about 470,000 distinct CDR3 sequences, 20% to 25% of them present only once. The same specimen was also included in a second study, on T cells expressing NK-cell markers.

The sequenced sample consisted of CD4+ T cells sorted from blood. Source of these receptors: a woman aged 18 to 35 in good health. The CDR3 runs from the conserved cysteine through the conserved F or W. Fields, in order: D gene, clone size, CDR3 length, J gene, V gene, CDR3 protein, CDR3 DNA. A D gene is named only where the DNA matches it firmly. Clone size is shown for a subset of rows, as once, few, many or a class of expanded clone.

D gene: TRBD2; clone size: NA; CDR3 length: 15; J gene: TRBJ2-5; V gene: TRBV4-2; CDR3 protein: CASSQGGLAGETQYF; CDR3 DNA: TGTGCCAGCAGCCAAGGGGGACTAGCGGGGGAGACCCAGTACTTC
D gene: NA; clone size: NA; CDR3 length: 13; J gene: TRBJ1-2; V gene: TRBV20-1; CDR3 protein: CSASGTLNYGYTF; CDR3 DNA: TGCAGTGCATCCGGGACTCTTAACTATGGCTACACCTTC
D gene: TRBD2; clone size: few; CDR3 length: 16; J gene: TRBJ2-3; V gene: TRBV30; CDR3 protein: CAWVRRPGAGGDTQYF; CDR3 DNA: TGTGCCTGGGTTCGCCGACCAGGGGCGGGAGGGGATACGCAGTATTTT
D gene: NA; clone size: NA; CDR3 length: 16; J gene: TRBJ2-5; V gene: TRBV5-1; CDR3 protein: CASSIGTVSARETQYF; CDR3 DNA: TGCGCCAGCAGCATTGGAACTGTTTCCGCCCGGGAGACCCAGTACTTC
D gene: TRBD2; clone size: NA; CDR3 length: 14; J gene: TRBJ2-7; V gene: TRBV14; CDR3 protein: CASSQRLAGGRQYF; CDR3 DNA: TGTGCCAGCAGCCAAAGGCTAGCGGGAGGTCGGCAGTACTTC
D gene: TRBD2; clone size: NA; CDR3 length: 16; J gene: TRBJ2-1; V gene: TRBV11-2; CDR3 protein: CASSPKIAGSYNEQFF; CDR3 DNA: TGTGCCAGCAGCCCCAAAATAGCGGGATCTTACAATGAGCAGTTCTTC
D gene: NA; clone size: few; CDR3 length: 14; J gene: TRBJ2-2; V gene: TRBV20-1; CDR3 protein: CSASPRGNTGELFF; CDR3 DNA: TGCAGTGCTAGTCCCAGGGGAAACACCGGGGAGCTGTTTTTT
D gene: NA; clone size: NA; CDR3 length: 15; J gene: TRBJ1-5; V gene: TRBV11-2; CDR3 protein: CASSLLGGVNQPQHF; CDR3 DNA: TGTGCCAGCAGCCTCTTAGGAGGGGTCAATCAGCCCCAGCATTTT
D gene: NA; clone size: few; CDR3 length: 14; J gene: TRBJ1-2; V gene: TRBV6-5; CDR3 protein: CASSYSRGAYGYTF; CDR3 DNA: TGTGCCAGCAGTTACTCTAGAGGCGCCTATGGCTACACCTTC
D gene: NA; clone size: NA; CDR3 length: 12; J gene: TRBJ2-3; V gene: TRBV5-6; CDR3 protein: CASRIEADTQYF; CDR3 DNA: TGTGCCAGCAGAATTGAGGCAGATACGCAGTATTTT
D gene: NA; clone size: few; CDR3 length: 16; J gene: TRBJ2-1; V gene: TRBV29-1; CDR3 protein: CSVEEPGESSYNEQFF; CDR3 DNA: TGCAGCGTTGAAGAACCGGGAGAGAGCTCCTACAATGAGCAGTTCTTC
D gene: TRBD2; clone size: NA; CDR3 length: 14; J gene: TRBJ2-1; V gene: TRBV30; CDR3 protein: CAADPSGSVHEQFF; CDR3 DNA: TGTGCCGCGGACCCTAGCGGGAGTGTTCATGAGCAGTTCTTC
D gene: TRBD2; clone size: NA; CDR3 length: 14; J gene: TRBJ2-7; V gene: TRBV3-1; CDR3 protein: CASSQLAGVREQYF; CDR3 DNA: TGTGCCAGCAGCCAACTAGCGGGGGTCCGCGAGCAGTACTTC
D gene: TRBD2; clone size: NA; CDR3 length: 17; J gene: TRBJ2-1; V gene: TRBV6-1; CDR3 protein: CASSRTGLAGTYNEQFF; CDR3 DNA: TGTGCCAGCAGCCGAACGGGACTAGCGGGGACCTACAATGAGCAGTTCTTC
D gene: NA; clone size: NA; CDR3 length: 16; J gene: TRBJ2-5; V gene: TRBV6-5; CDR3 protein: CASSYSRESLAETQYF; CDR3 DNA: TGTGCCAGCAGTTACTCGAGGGAGAGCCTCGCAGAGACCCAGTACTTC
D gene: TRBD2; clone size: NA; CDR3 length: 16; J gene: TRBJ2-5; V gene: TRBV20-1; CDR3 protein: CSARGRSGGALETQYF; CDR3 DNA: TGCAGTGCTAGAGGTCGCAGCGGGGGGGCCCTTGAGACCCAGTACTTC
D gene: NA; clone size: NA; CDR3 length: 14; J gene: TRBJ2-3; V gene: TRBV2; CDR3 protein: CAGKYLSGADTQYF; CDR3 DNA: TGTGCCGGCAAGTACCTCTCGGGGGCAGATACGCAGTATTTT
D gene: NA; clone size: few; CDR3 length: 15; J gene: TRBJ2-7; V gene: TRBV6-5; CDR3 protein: CASSYWPQQTYEQYF; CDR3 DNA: TGTGCCAGCAGTTACTGGCCGCAACAAACCTACGAGCAGTACTTC
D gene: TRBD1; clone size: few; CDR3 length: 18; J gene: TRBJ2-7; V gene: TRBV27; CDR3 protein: CASSPRTQNRGPSYEQYF; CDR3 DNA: TGTGCCAGCAGTCCTAGGACTCAGAACAGGGGACCATCCTACGAGCAGTACTTC
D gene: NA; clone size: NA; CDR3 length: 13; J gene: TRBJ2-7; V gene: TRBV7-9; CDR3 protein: CACGTREKREQYF; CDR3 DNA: TGTGCCTGCGGGACACGGGAAAAACGCGAGCAGTACTTC
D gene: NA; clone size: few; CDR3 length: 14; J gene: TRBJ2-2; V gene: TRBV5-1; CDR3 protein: CATTATGNTGELFF; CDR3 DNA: TGCGCCACCACCGCCACAGGGAACACCGGGGAGCTGTTTTTT
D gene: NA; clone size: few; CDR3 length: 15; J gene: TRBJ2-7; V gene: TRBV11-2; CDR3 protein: CASSLGGTFSYEQYF; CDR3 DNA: TGTGCCAGCAGCTTAGGTGGCACCTTCTCCTACGAGCAGTACTTC
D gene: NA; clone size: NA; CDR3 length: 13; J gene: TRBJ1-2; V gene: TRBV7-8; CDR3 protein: CASSRDDLYGYTF; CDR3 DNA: TGTGCCAGCAGCCGCGATGATCTTTATGGCTACACCTTC
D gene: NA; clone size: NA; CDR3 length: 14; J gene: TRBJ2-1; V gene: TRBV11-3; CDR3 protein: CASSKAISYNEQFF; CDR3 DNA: TGTGCCAGCAGTAAGGCCATCTCCTACAATGAGCAGTTCTTC
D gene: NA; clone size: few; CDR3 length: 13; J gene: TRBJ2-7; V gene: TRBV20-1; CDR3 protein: CSASRGSVDEQYF; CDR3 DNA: TGCAGTGCTAGTAGAGGGAGTGTCGACGAGCAGTACTTC
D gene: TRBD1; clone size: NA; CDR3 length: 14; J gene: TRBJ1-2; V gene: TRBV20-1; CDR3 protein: CSANTRGVDYGYTF; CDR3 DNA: TGCAGTGCTAACACCAGGGGGGTTGACTATGGCTACACCTTC
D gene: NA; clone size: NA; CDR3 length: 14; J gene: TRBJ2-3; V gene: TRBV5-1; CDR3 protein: CASSTYFIADTQYF; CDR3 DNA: TGCGCCAGCAGCACTTACTTTATTGCAGATACGCAGTATTTT